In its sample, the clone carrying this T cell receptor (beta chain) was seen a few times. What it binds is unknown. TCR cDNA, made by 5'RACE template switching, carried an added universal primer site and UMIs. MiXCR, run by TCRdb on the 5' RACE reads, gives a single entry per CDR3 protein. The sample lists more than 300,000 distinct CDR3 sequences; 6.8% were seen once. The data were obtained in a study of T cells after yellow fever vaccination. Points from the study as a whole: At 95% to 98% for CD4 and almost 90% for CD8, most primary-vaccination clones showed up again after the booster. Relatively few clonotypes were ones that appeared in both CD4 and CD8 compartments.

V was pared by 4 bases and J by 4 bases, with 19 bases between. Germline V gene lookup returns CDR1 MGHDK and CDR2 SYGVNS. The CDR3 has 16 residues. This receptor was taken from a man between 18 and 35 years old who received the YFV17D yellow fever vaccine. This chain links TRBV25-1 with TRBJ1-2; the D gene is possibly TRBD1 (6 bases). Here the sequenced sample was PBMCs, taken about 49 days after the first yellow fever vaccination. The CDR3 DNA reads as TGTGCCAGCAGTGGATATTCCCGGGACACCATCTATGGCTACACCTTC. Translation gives CASSGYSRDTIYGYTF.